Listed below are T cell receptor beta chains from one sample, sequenced in a study of cytomegalovirus exposure and HLA in healthy donors. Some clones are missing from TCRdb's copy, which holds only in-frame ones; the method was immunoSEQ multiplex PCR. Of fewer than 130,000 clones in the sample, around 84% were seen once. The sample was PBMCs. These receptors originate from a young woman in good health and CMV-seronegative. The CDR3 runs from the conserved cysteine through the conserved F or W. The D gene is left open where the match is weak. Rows give clone size only sometimes, using once, few, many, or a class for an expanded clone.

TGTGCCAGCAACCATATATTGGGGACTATAGAGACCCAGTACTTC CASNHILGTIETQYF TRBD2 NA TRBJ2-5 TRBV5-4
TGTGCCAGCAGCCAAGAAGGTTGGCTAGCGGGAGGCGTAGGCTCTGAGGCCAACGTCCTGACTTTC CASSQEGWLAGGVGSEANVLTF TRBD2 NA TRBJ2-6 TRBV4-2
TGTGCCAGCAGTTCCCCCGGCCTAGAGAGCAATCAGCCCCAGCATTTT CASSSPGLESNQPQHF NA NA TRBJ1-5 TRBV28
TGTGCCAGTGGACTAGCGGACTCCTACGAGCAGTACTTC CASGLADSYEQYF TRBD2 NA TRBJ2-7 TRBV28
TGTGCCAGCAGCGTAGACAGGGGACACTATGGCTACACCTTC CASSVDRGHYGYTF TRBD1 NA TRBJ1-2 TRBV9
TGTGCCAGCAGTTCCGGGGAGCCTAGGAACTATGGCTACACCTTC CASSSGEPRNYGYTF NA many TRBJ1-2 TRBV6-5
TGTGCCAGCTCACCAGTCCATCAAGAGACCCAGTACTTC CASSPVHQETQYF NA once TRBJ2-5 TRBV18
TGTGCCAGGGGGGGGCTAGCGGGAGGTCTGGCGACCCAGTACTTC CARGGLAGGLATQYF TRBD2 few TRBJ2-5 TRBV25-1
TGTGCCAGCAGTTCCAGGGACTCGACAGGGCTTTCACCCCTCCACTTT CASSSRDSTGLSPLHF TRBD1 NA TRBJ1-6 TRBV28
TGCGCCAGCAGCGAAAGGGACAGGATGAACACTGAAGCTTTCTTT CASSERDRMNTEAFF TRBD1 once TRBJ1-1 TRBV4-1
TGTGCCAGCAGTGTCCCGGGACAGGGACTGATAAGCTCCTACGAGCAGTACTTC CASSVPGQGLISSYEQYF TRBD1 few TRBJ2-7 TRBV6-1
TGTGCCAGCAGGCCGACAGGCTTCGGGGAGCTGTTTTTT CASRPTGFGELFF NA NA TRBJ2-2 TRBV28
TGTGCCTGGAGTGTACGGGGGAGTGGTGCGGTTATCGGCTACACCTTC CAWSVRGSGAVIGYTF NA NA TRBJ1-2 TRBV30
TGTGCCAGCAGTTTATCAGGGGGTAGGAATTCACCCCTCCACTTT CASSLSGGRNSPLHF TRBD1 NA TRBJ1-6 TRBV28
TGTGCCAGCAGGGGCAGTCTCGACACCGGGGAGCTGTTTTTT CASRGSLDTGELFF NA NA TRBJ2-2 TRBV7-9
TGTGCCAGCGGGGGGAAGGGATATGGCTACACCTTC CASGGKGYGYTF NA NA TRBJ1-2 TRBV6-6
TGTGCCAGTAGTTGGGACATCTCCTACGAGCAGTACTTC CASSWDISYEQYF NA NA TRBJ2-7 TRBV19
TGTGCCAGTAGTATTAGGCAGGGGCTGACCTCGAACCCCAATGAAAAACTGTTTTTT CASSIRQGLTSNPNEKLFF NA NA TRBJ1-4 TRBV19
TGTGCCAGCAGTTTATCTCCAGGGACTGAAGCTTTCTTT CASSLSPGTEAFF NA few TRBJ1-1 TRBV28
TGTGCCAGCAGCGGACAGTTGAACACTGAAGCTTTCTTT CASSGQLNTEAFF NA NA TRBJ1-1 TRBV6-1
TGTGCCAGCAGCGACCGGGCAGGGTACACCGGGGAGCTGTTTTTT CASSDRAGYTGELFF NA NA TRBJ2-2 TRBV4-2
TGTGCCTGGAGTGTAACCCCCGGAAACATTCAGTACTTC CAWSVTPGNIQYF NA NA TRBJ2-4 TRBV30
TGTGCCAGCAGCCACGGGACAGGGGGCCGGGAGACCCAGTACTTC CASSHGTGGRETQYF TRBD1 once TRBJ2-5 TRBV4-2
TGTGCCAGCAGTGAAGTGCTAAATCAGCCCCAGCATTTT CASSEVLNQPQHF NA NA TRBJ1-5 TRBV6-1
TGCGCCAGCAGCCGATGGGAGGGGCGCACAGATACGCAGTATTTT CASSRWEGRTDTQYF TRBD2 NA TRBJ2-3 TRBV4-1
TGTGCCAGCAGCTCGGGACTAGCGGGAACTACCGGGGAGCTGTTTTTT CASSSGLAGTTGELFF TRBD2 NA TRBJ2-2 TRBV13
TGTGCCAGCAGCGCGACTAGGCCGAGGGATACGCAGTATTTT CASSATRPRDTQYF NA NA TRBJ2-3 TRBV6-1
TGTGCCAGCAGCTTGGTTCAGAAGGAGACCCAGTACTTC CASSLVQKETQYF NA NA TRBJ2-5 TRBV5-4
TGCGCCAGCAGCCAAGATACGGCCTACAATGAGCAGTTCTTC CASSQDTAYNEQFF NA NA TRBJ2-1 TRBV4-3
TGTGCCAGCAGCCCCTCCCCCGGGGAGCCCCAGCATTTT CASSPSPGEPQHF NA NA TRBJ1-5 TRBV5-8
TGTGCCAGCAGCCATGGGTCCCTAGCGGGTCCCGAGCAGTTCTTC CASSHGSLAGPEQFF TRBD2 NA TRBJ2-1 TRBV11-3
TGTGCCAGCAGCCACAGCGGGAGCCAAGAGACCCAGTACTTC CASSHSGSQETQYF TRBD2 NA TRBJ2-5 TRBV7-7